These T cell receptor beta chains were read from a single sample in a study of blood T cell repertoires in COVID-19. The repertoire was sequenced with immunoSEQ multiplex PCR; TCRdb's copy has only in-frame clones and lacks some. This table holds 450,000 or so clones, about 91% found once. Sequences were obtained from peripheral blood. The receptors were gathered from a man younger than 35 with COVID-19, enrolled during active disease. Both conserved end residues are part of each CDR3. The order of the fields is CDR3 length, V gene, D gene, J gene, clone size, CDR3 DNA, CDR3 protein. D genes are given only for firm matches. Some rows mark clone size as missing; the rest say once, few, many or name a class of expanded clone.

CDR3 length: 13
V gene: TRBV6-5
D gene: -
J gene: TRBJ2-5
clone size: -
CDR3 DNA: TGTGCCAGCAGTAGACAGAAACAAGAGACCCAGTACTTC
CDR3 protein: CASSRQKQETQYF

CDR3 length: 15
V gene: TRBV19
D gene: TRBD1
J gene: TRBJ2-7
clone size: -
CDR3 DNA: TGTGCCAGTAGTCCCCCGGGACAGGGTTCGTACGAGCAGTACTTC
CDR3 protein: CASSPPGQGSYEQYF

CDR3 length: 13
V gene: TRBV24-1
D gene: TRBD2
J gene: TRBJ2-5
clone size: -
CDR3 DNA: TGTGCCACCAGTGAAGCGGGGCAAGAGACCCAGTACTTC
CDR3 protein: CATSEAGQETQYF

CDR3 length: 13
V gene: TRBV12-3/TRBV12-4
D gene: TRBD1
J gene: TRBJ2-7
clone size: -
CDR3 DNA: TGTGCCAGCAGTCCAGACAGGACAGGCGAGCAGTACTTC
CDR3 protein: CASSPDRTGEQYF

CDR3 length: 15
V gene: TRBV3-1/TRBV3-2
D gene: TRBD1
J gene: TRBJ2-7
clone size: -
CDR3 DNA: TGTGCCAGCAGCCAAGATAAATCGGGACAGTCAAAGCAGTACTTC
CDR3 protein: CASSQDKSGQSKQYF

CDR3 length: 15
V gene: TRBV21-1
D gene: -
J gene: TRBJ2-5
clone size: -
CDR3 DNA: TGTGCCAGCAAGGTAGCGGGAGGCCAGGGAGAGACCCAGTACTTC
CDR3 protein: CASKVAGGQGETQYF

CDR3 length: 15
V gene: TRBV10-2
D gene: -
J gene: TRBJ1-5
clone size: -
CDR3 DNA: TGCGCCAGCAGTCCCACAGGTAATAGCAATCAGCCCCAGCATTTT
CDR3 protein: CASSPTGNSNQPQHF

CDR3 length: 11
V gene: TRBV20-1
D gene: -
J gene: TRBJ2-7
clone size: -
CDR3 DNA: TGCAGTGCTGCGGGCCAACAGGAGCAGTACTTC
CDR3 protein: CSAAGQQEQYF

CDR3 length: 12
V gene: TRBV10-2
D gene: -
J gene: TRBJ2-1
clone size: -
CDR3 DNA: TGCGCCACCGGGACAAACTACAATGAGCAGTTCTTC
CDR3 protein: CATGTNYNEQFF

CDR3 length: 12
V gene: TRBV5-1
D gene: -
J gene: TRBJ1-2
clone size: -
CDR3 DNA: TGCGCCAGCAGCTCAGGGGTTGACGGCTACACCTTC
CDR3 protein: CASSSGVDGYTF

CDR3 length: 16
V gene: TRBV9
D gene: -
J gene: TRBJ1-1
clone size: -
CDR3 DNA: TGTGCCAGCAGCGACTCACGGACTGAAGAGAACACTGAAGCTTTCTTT
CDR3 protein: CASSDSRTEENTEAFF

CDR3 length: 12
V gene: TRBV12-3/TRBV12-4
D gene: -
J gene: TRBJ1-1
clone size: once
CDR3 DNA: TGTGCCAGCAGGGACATGAACACTGAAGCTTTCTTT
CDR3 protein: CASRDMNTEAFF

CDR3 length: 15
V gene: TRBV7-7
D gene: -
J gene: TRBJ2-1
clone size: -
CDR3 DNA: TGTGCTAGCAGCTCAGGACTGGACTCCTACAATGAGCAGTTCTTC
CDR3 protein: CASSSGLDSYNEQFF

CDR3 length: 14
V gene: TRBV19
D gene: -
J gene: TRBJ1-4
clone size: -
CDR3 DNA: TGTGCCAGTAGACCAAACAGGGTCTTTGAAAAACTGTTTTTT
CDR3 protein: CASRPNRVFEKLFF

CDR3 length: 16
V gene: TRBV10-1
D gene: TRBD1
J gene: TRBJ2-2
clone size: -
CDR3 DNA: TGCGCCAGCAGTGCCACCTCCGGGACAGGGCCCGGGGAGCTGTTTTTT
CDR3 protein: CASSATSGTGPGELFF

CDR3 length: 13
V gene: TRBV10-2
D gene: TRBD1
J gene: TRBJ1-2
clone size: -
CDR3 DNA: TGCGCCAGCAGTCCGGGACAGGGAGGTGGCTACACCTTC
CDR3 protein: CASSPGQGGGYTF

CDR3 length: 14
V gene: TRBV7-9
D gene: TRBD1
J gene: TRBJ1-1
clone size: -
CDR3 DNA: TGTGCCAGCAGCCGGACAGGCGTGAACACTGAAGCTTTCTTT
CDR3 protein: CASSRTGVNTEAFF

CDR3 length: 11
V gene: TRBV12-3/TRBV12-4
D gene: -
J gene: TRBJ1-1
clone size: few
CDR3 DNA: TGTGCCAGCAGCCAACAGGGTAGGGCTTTCTTT
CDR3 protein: CASSQQGRAFF

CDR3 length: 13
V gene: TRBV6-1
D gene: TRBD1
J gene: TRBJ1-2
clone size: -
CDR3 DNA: TGTGCCAGCAGTGAATCTTGGGACAGTCGCTACACCTTC
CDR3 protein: CASSESWDSRYTF

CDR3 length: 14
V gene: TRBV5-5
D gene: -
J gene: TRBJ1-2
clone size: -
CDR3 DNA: TGTGCCAGCAGCTTGGTCCAAGGGGAATATGGCTACACCTTC
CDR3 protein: CASSLVQGEYGYTF

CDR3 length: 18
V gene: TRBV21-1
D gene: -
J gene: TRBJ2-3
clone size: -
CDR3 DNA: TGTGCCAGCAACGAACAGGGTAATGAGCGCGGATCCACAGATACGCAGTATTTT
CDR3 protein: CASNEQGNERGSTDTQYF

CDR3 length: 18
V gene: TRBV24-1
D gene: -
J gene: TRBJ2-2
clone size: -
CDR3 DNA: TGTGCCACCAGTGATTTTGGTTCGGGGAGTTCGAACACCGGGGAGCTGTTTTTT
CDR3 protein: CATSDFGSGSSNTGELFF

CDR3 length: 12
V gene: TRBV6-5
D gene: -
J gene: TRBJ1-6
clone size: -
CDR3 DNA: TGTGCCAGCAGCACAGGGATCTCACCCCTCCACTTT
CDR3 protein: CASSTGISPLHF

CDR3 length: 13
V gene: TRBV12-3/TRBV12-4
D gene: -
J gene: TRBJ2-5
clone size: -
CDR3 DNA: TGTGCCAGCACCCGCCGGGGTGCGGAGACCCAGTACTTC
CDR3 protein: CASTRRGAETQYF

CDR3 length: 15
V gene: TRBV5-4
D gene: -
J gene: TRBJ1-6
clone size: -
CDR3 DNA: TGTGCCAGCAGCTTTCAGGGAATTTTAAATTCACCCCTCCACTTT
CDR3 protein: CASSFQGILNSPLHF

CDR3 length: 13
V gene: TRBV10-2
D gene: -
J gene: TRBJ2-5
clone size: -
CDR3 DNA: TGCGCCGCCGCCGGACAGAGACAAGAGACCCAGTACTTC
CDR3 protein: CAAAGQRQETQYF

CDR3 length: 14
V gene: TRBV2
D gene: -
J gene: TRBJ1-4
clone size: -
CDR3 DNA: TGTGCCAGCAGTGAAGAGGGGCGAGTCGAAAAACTGTTTTTT
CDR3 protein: CASSEEGRVEKLFF

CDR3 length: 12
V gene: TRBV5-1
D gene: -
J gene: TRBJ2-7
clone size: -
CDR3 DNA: TGCGCCAGCAGCTTGGTTGGGAGGGAGCAGTACTTC
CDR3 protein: CASSLVGREQYF

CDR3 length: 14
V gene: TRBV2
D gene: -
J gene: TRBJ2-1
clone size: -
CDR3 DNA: TGTGCCAGCAGAGACCGGGACTTACACAATGAGCAGTTCTTC
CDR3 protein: CASRDRDLHNEQFF

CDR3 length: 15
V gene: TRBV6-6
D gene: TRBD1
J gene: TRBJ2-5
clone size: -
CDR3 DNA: TGTGCCAGCAGTTACCGAGGACAGGGGAGGGAGACCCAGTACTTC
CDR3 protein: CASSYRGQGRETQYF

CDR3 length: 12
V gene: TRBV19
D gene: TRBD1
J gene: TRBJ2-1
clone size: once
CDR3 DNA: TGTGCCAGTATGACAGGGGAAAATGAGCAGTTCTTC
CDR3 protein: CASMTGENEQFF

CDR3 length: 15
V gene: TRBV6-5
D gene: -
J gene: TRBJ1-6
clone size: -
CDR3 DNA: TGTGCCAGCAGTTACTCGCTACGGGATAATTCACCCCTCCACTTT
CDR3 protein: CASSYSLRDNSPLHF

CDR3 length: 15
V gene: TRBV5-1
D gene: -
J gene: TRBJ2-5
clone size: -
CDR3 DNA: TGCGCCAGCAGCTTGGGACGGACAGTTTCAGAGACCCAGTACTTC
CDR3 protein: CASSLGRTVSETQYF

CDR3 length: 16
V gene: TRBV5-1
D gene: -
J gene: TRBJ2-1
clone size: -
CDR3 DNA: TGCGCCAGCGGAATCCCGTATCCTAGCGCCGGCAATGAGCAGTTCTTC
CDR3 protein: CASGIPYPSAGNEQFF

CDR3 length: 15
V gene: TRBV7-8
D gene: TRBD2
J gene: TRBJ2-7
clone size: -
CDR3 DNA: TGTGCCACCAGATATTACGGGAGGGACACCTACGAGCAGTACTTC
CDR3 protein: CATRYYGRDTYEQYF

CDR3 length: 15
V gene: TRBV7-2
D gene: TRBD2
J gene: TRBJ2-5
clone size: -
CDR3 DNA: TGTGCCAGCAGCTTCCTTAGCGGGGCGTGGGAGACCCAGTACTTC
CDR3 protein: CASSFLSGAWETQYF

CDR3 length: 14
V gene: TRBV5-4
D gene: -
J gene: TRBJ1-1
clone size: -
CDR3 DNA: TGTGCCAGCAGCTTGGTAGGGGATACCACTGAAGCTTTCTTT
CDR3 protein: CASSLVGDTTEAFF

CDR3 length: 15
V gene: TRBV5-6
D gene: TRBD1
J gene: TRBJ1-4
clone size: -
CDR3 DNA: TGTGCCAGCGGACAGGGCATAGCAACTAATGAAAAACTGTTTTTT
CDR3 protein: CASGQGIATNEKLFF

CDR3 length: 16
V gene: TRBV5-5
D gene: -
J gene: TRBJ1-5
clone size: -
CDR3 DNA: TGTGCCAGCAGCTTGGTACCGGGGGGCTACAATCAGCCCCAGCATTTT
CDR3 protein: CASSLVPGGYNQPQHF

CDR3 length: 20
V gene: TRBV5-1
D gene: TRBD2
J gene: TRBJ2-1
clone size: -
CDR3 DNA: TGCGCCAGCAGCTTGGAGCTAGCGGGAGCCTCGTCAGGGTCCTACAATGAGCAGTTCTTC
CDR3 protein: CASSLELAGASSGSYNEQFF

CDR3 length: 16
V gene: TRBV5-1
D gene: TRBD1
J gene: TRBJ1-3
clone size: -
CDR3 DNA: TGCGCCAGCAGCCCACAGGGGTCCCACTCTGGAAACACCATATATTTT
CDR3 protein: CASSPQGSHSGNTIYF

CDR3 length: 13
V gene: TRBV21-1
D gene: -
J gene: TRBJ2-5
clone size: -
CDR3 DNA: TGTGCCAGCAGCCCTCTAGTGATAGAGACCCAGTACTTC
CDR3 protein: CASSPLVIETQYF

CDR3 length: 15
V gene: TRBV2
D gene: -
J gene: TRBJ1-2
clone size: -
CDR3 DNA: TGTGCCAGCAGGCTGGGGGGGGCGCTGGACTATGGCTACACCTTC
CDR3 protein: CASRLGGALDYGYTF

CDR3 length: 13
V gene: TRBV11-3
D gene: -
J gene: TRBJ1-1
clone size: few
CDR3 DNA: TGTGCCAGCAGCGGTCGGCGGGAGGGTGAAGCTTTCTTT
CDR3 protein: CASSGRREGEAFF

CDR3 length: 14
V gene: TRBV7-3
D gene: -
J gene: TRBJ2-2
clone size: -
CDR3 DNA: TGTGCCAGCAGCTCCCGTATGTCCACCGGGGAGCTGTTTTTT
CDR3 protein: CASSSRMSTGELFF

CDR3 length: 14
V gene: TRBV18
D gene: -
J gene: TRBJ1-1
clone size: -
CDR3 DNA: TGTGCCAGCTCACCAGCAGGGGCGGACACTGAAGCTTTCTTT
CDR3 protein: CASSPAGADTEAFF

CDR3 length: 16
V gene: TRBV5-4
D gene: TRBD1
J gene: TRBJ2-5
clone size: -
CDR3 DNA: TGTGCCAGCAGCTTTCGACAGGGACGTCGGCTGGAGACCCAGTACTTC
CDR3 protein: CASSFRQGRRLETQYF

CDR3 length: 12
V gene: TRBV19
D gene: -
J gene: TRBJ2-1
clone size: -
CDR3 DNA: TGTGCCAGTAGTATAGGAGTAACTGAGCAGTTCTTC
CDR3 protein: CASSIGVTEQFF

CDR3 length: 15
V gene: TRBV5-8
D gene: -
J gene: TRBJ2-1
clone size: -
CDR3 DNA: TGTGCCAGCACGCCCGGTTCACTCTCCTACAATGAGCAGTTCTTC
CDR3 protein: CASTPGSLSYNEQFF

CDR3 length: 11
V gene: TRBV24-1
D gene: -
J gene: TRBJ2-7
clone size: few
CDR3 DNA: TGTGCCACCAGCGCAGGGTACGAGCAGTACTTC
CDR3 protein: CATSAGYEQYF

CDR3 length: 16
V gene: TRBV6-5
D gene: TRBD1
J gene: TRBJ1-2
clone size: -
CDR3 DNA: TGTGCCAGCAGTTACGTCGGAGCAGGGGGCGACTATGGCTACACCTTC
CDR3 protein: CASSYVGAGGDYGYTF

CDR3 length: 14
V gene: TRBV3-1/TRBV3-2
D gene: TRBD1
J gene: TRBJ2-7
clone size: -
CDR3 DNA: TGTGCCAGCAGCCCTAAGCAGGGGGCGTACGAGCAGTACTTC
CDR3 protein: CASSPKQGAYEQYF